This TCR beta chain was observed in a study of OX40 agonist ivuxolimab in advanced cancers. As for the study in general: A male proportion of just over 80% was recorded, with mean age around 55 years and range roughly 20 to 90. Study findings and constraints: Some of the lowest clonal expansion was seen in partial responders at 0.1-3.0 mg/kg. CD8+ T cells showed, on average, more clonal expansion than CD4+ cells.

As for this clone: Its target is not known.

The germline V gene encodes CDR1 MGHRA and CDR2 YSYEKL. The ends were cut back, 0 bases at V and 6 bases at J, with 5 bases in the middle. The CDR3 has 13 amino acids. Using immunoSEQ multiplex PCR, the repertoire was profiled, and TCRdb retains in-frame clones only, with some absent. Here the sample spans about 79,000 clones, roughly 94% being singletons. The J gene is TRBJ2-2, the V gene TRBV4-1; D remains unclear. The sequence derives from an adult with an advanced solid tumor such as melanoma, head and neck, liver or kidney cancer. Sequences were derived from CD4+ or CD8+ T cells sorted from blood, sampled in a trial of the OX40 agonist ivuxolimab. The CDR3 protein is CASSQDGAGELFF. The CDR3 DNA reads TGCGCCAGCAGCCAAGATGGGGCCGGGGAGCTGTTTTTT.